The T cell receptor beta chain described here comes from a study of T cell responses to AZD1222 COVID-19 vaccine. Looked up from germline, CDR1 is MDHEN and CDR2 is SYDVKM. This CDR3 spans 15 amino acids. Trimming removed 4 bases at V and 7 bases at J, with 20 bases between. Remarks on this clone: Its antigen remains unknown.

Notes on the study in general: Only a handful of people who got AZD1222 tested seropositive at baseline. Unmutated regions of variants are reportedly targeted by nearly half of spike-specific TCRs.

The table came from immunoSEQ multiplex PCR; TCRdb's copy has only in-frame clones and leaves some out. The sample yields around 140,000 clones, more than 75% seen once. This receptor was identified in an adult in good health. The input for sequencing was peripheral blood, taken on day 0 of AZD1222 vaccination. V is TRBV28 and J is TRBJ2-7; tentatively, D is TRBD1 or TRBD2 (5 bases each). This CDR3 reads CASSSPFGGGREQYF. The CDR3 region has the DNA TGTGCCAGCAGTTCTCCATTTGGTGGGGGACGAGAGCAGTACTTC.